The 8 T cell receptor beta chains presented below share a single source sample, sequenced in a study of T-cell reconstitution after alpha-beta-depleted transplantation in children (dated by TCRdb to about 2016). Library preparation employed PCR. This sample was sequenced with an Illumina HiSeq 2500. To normalize quantification of the TCRbeta repertoire, the TCR libraries were built with molecular barcoding that relied on unique molecular identifiers. TCRdb itself trimmed the public reads at Q25 with fastp, ran MiXCR and retained productive beta chains. Merged by CDR3 protein, the rows form single entries marked with the most common genes and DNA. The sample contains over 200,000 distinct CDR3 sequences, around 9.9% of them found a single time. Together, the top ten hold roughly 27% of the sample. Explained via the paper, the treatment or condition label denotes: allogeneic hematopoietic cell transplantation with graft depleted of TCRalphabeta T cells and CD19 B cells.

This material consisted of PBMCs, taken before TCRalphabeta/CD19-depleted stem cell transplant. These receptors all stem from a child under two years old with acute myeloid leukemia, due to receive a stem cell transplant.

There are many counts of this clonotype. This chain uses TRBV30 with TRBJ1-1, with 7 bases lining up with TRBD1. The CDR3 is made up of 16 amino acids. The V gene's germline CDR1 is GTSNPN and CDR2 SVGIG (reference sequence). With V trimmed by 5 bases and J by 5 bases, 17 bases remained unmatched. CDR3 nucleotide sequence: TGTGCCTGGCGACAGGGTGGCTCAATGGGAGGTACTGAAGCTTTCTTT. This encodes CAWRQGGSMGGTEAFF.

In its sample, this clonotype was seen many times. The rearrangement joins TRBV5-1 to TRBJ1-3; TRBD1 is a possible D gene (5 bases). V dropped 0 bases and J dropped 2 bases, with 6 bases sitting between them. The CDR3 spans 14 residues. Germline V CDR1 and CDR2: SGHRS, YFSETQ. The CDR3 coding sequence is TGCGCCAGCAGCTTGGTAGGGGCTGGAAACACCATATATTTT. This translates into CASSLVGAGNTIYF. Full variable domain (rest looked up from reference TRBV5-1 and TRBJ1-3): KAGVTQTPRYLIKTRGQQVTLSCSPISGHRSVSWYQQTPGQGLQFLFEYFSETQRNKGNFPGRFSGRQFSNSRSEMNVSTLELGDSALYLCASSLVGAGNTIYFGEGSWLTVV.

This clonotype was counted ten times or more. The chain joins TRBV5-1 to TRBJ2-7; D possibly corresponds to TRBD2 (6 bases). Germline values: CDR1 SGHRS, CDR2 YFSETQ. The CDR3 consists of 14 residues. V lost 1 base and J 7 bases, leaving 15 bases between the germline ends. The CDR3 loop is CASSLYGGPWEQYF. The DNA for the CDR3 is TGCGCCAGCAGCTTGTACGGAGGGCCTTGGGAGCAGTACTTC. The full variable domain, completed using reference TRBV5-1 and TRBJ2-7, is KAGVTQTPRYLIKTRGQQVTLSCSPISGHRSVSWYQQTPGQGLQFLFEYFSETQRNKGNFPGRFSGRQFSNSRSEMNVSTLELGDSALYLCASSLYGGPWEQYFGPGTRLTVT.

Points on this clonotype: Germline and junction disagree at one end, which may indicate a read error. The V and J genes are TRBV20-1 and TRBJ2-7; D might be TRBD2 (5 bases). Germline CDR1 reads DFQATT; CDR2 reads SNEGSKA (reference sequence). The CDR3 length is 13 residues. The CDR3 DNA follows: TGCAGAGCTAGGCCCGCGGGCCCCTACGAGCAGTACTTC. This codes for CRARPAGPYEQYF.

In this sample, this clonotype turned up a few times. The rearrangement joins TRBV7-8 to TRBJ2-3; possibly TRBD1 or TRBD2 for D (5 bases each). The CDR3 is 15 amino acids. Germline V gives CDR1 SGHVS, CDR2 FQNEAQ. The V end was cut by 5 bases, the J end by 2 bases, with 14 bases between. The CDR3 here is CASSPGATYTDTQYF. For the CDR3, the DNA is TGTGCCAGCAGCCCCGGGGCTACCTACACAGATACGCAGTATTTT.

In this sample, this clonotype turned up many times. The rearrangement links TRBV7-3 to TRBJ2-3; weak D call: TRBD1 (6 bases). CDR3 length: 16 residues. CDR1 SGHTA and CDR2 FQGTGA come from the germline V gene. Trimming removed 4 bases at V and 4 bases at J, with 18 bases between. CDR3 bases: TGTGCCAGCAGCTATTCGCCGGGACAACGCGCAGATACGCAGTATTTT. Translation gives CASSYSPGQRADTQYF.

This clonotype was observed many times. The CDR3 protein is CASRVVQETQYF. The CDR3 nucleotides are TGCGCCAGCCGGGTAGTCCAAGAGACCCAGTACTTC. This rearrangement joins TRBV5-1 to TRBJ2-5; D remains unclear. The V gene's germline CDR1 is SGHRS and CDR2 YFSETQ. This CDR3 contains 12 residues. V lost 7 bases and J 1 base, leaving 8 bases between the germline ends.

This clonotype has a count of ten or more. This chain connects TRBV18 to TRBJ2-1; D remains unclear. Looked up from germline, CDR1 is KGHSH and CDR2 is LQKENI. This CDR3 has 14 amino acids. Between the trimmed V and J ends, which lost 0 bases and 5 bases, there was a span of 8 bases. The CDR3 here is CASSPPGIDNEQFF. The DNA of the CDR3 is TGTGCCAGCTCACCACCAGGGATCGACAATGAGCAGTTCTTC.